The 21 T cell receptor beta chains presented below share a single source sample, sequenced in a study of OX40 agonist ivuxolimab in advanced cancers. The library was prepared using the immunoSEQ multiplex PCR assay. TCRdb retrieved this table from immuneACCESS and kept in-frame rearrangements only. Not all clones are present; in checked studies, unresolved V genes account for under half, and no reason is known for the remainder. Across this sample there are tens of thousands of clones, with 84% seen only once. The ten largest make up more than 1% of the sample. This sample comprised CD4+ or CD8+ T cells sorted from blood, obtained in a trial of the OX40 agonist ivuxolimab. The receptors originated from an adult with an advanced solid tumor such as melanoma, head and neck, liver or kidney cancer.

The chain is built from TRBV20-1 and TRBJ2-7; no reliable D call. Trimming removed 4 bases from V and 4 bases from J, with 5 bases in between. Germline-derived CDR1 and CDR2 are DFQATT and SNEGSKA (reference sequence). The CDR3 length is 10 residues. CDR3 sequence: CSATSYEQYF. In DNA form, the CDR3 reads TGCAGTGCTACCTCATACGAGCAGTACTTC.

This rearrangement joins TRBV25-1 to TRBJ2-7; D call uncertain. The V and J ends lost 8 bases and 2 bases respectively, with 7 bases between them. This CDR3 is 11 amino acids long. The germline V gene has CDR1 MGHDK and CDR2 SYGVNS. The DNA of the CDR3 is TGTGCCAGCCGGTTGACCTACGAGCAGTACTTC. This translates into CASRLTYEQYF.

This chain joins TRBV2 and TRBJ2-1; no reliable D call. V was cut by 4 bases and J by 5 bases, with 9 bases left in between. This CDR3 is built from 13 residues. In germline, CDR1 is SNHLY, CDR2 FYNNEI. The CDR3 reads CASSVAWDNEQFF. CDR3 nucleotide sequence: TGTGCCAGCAGTGTGGCTTGGGACAATGAGCAGTTCTTC.

This clone has a handful of counts. This chain connects TRBV19 to TRBJ2-1; 7 bases fit TRBD1. Looked up from germline, CDR1 is LNHDA and CDR2 is SQIVND (reference sequence). Losses at the gene ends were 6 bases for V and 6 bases for J; bases not matched to a gene: 11. This CDR3 has 15 amino acids. This CDR3 is CASSPRAGGSNEQFF. The CDR3 bases are TGTGCCAGTAGCCCCCGGGCAGGGGGAAGCAATGAGCAGTTCTTC.

The chain carries TRBV9 and TRBJ2-7; perhaps TRBD1 as D (6 bases). The V end lost 0 bases, the J end lost 2 bases, and 9 bases lay between the germline ends. Per germline, CDR1 SGDLS and CDR2 YYNGEE. The CDR3 covers 14 residues. The chain's CDR3 is CASSVGTVPYEQYF. In DNA form, the CDR3 reads TGTGCCAGCAGCGTAGGGACAGTGCCCTACGAGCAGTACTTC.

This clone was recorded a few times. V gene TRBV9 combines with J gene TRBJ2-7, with 9 nucleotides matching TRBD1. Germline V gene lookup returns CDR1 SGDLS and CDR2 YYNGEE. The ends lost 3 bases at V and 2 bases at J; junction bases unmatched: 6. The CDR3 consists of 15 residues. The CDR3 loop reads CASSGTGDLAYEQYF. Here the CDR3 DNA reads TGTGCCAGCAGCGGGACAGGGGACCTAGCCTACGAGCAGTACTTC.

In the case of this clone: Different DNA sequences within this sample yield the same CDR3. The chain uses TRBV6-1 and TRBJ1-1, with D unclear. V dropped 7 bases and J dropped 1 base, with 16 bases sitting between them. Germline V gives CDR1 MNHNS, CDR2 SASEGT. The CDR3 spans 15 residues. In nucleotides, the CDR3 is TGTGCCAGCACCCGCGGCGGAGCCAGGAACACTGAAGCTTTCTTT. Its protein product is CASTRGGARNTEAFF.

CDR3: CASSWRTSVTGELFF. DNA of the CDR3: TGTGCCAGCAGCTGGAGGACTAGCGTCACCGGGGAGCTGTTTTTT. The rearrangement links TRBV7-2 to TRBJ2-2, with TRBD2 matching over 9 bases. The CDR3 spans 15 residues. V trimming: 4 bases; J trimming: 4 bases; junction bases outside the gene matches: 4. Germline CDR1 is SGHTA and CDR2 is FQGNSA.

This clone occurred once. The J gene is TRBJ2-4, the V gene TRBV19; 15 bases map to TRBD2. This CDR3 has 19 amino acids. With 8 bases clipped from V and 0 bases from J, the junction kept 11 bases outside the gene matches. Germline-derived CDR1 and CDR2 are LNHDA and SQIVND (reference sequence). CDR3: CASGPRTSGRALAKNIQYF. CDR3 nucleotides: TGTGCCAGTGGACCTCGGACTAGCGGGAGGGCTCTAGCCAAAAACATTCAGTACTTC.

This chain links TRBV28 with TRBJ2-7; TRBD1 aligns across 8 bases. J lost 3 bases, V lost 5 bases, and 6 bases had no gene match. Germline CDR1 reads MDHEN; CDR2 reads SYDVKM. The CDR3 covers 14 residues. In DNA, the CDR3 is TGTGCCAGCAGTCGGGACAGGTACTACTACGAGCAGTACTTC. This codes for CASSRDRYYYEQYF.

The chain joins TRBV7-6 to TRBJ2-7, with D unresolved. Per the germline V gene, CDR1 is SGHVS and CDR2 is FNYEAQ. Trimming stripped 1 base from V and 7 bases from J, with 17 bases between. This CDR3 is built from 15 residues. The CDR3: CASSLEGSWSEEQYF. The CDR3 nucleotides read TGTGCCAGCAGCTTAGAGGGTAGCTGGAGTGAAGAGCAGTACTTC.

The V gene is TRBV15, the J gene TRBJ2-1; the D gene is possibly TRBD1 (7 bases). Germline CDR1 is LNHNV and CDR2 is YYDKDF (reference sequence). V lost 5 bases and J lost 4, with 15 bases in between. The CDR3 covers 15 residues. CDR3 DNA: TGTGCCACCAGCGGAGGGGGACAGAAGTACAATGAGCAGTTCTTC. Protein product: CATSGGGQKYNEQFF.

The chain recombines TRBV7-6 with TRBJ1-1; D is possibly TRBD1 (5 bases). V was shortened by 3 bases and J by 3 bases, with 11 bases between the two germline ends. The CDR3 is made up of 14 amino acids. Germline loops: CDR1 SGHVS, CDR2 FNYEAQ. The CDR3 protein is CASSFSLGDTEAFF. DNA for the CDR3: TGTGCCAGCAGCTTCAGTTTGGGGGACACTGAAGCTTTCTTT.

The CDR3 loop reads CASSRSDRPSWGTGELFF. DNA of the CDR3: TGTGCCAGTAGCCGTTCGGACAGGCCCTCCTGGGGCACCGGGGAGCTGTTTTTT. The chain couples TRBV19 to TRBJ2-2; 7 positions agree with TRBD1. The V gene's germline CDR1 is LNHDA and CDR2 SQIVND (reference sequence). The V segment lost 6 bases and the J segment 4 bases; nucleotides outside the gene matches: 17. There are 18 residues in the CDR3.

V usage is TRBV7-9 and J usage is TRBJ1-2; D not resolved. Looked up from germline, CDR1 is SEHNR and CDR2 is FQNEAQ (reference sequence). This CDR3 contains 13 residues. Trimming left V 5 bases short and J 0 bases short, with 7 bases between. DNA for the CDR3: TGTGCCAGCAGCCTCGTAGCTAACTATGGCTACACCTTC. Residues: CASSLVANYGYTF.

This chain links TRBV19 with TRBJ1-2; no clear D. V was trimmed by 3 bases and J by 3 bases, leaving 14 bases between them. CDR3 size: 15 residues. Germline V gives CDR1 LNHDA, CDR2 SQIVND (reference sequence). In DNA form, the CDR3 reads TGTGCCAGTAGTATGGGCCAACAACTGTACTATGGCTACACCTTC. As protein: CASSMGQQLYYGYTF.

V is TRBV28 and J is TRBJ2-5, with 9 bases matching TRBD2. Trimming removed 5 bases from V and 3 bases from J; junction bases left unmatched: 10. The germline V gene has CDR1 MDHEN and CDR2 SYDVKM. The CDR3 consists of 16 residues. The CDR3 coding sequence is TGTGCCAGCAGTCCCCTTGGGCGGGAGGGAAAAGAGACCCAGTACTTC. Translating it yields CASSPLGREGKETQYF.

This chain uses TRBV5-6 with TRBJ2-3; no reliable D call. CDR1 and CDR2 (germline): SGHDT, YYEEEE. CDR3 size: 16 residues. V gave up 1 base and J gave up 2 bases, with 14 bases separating them. CDR3 sequence (DNA): TGTGCCAGCAGCTTGTCAAAGGTCTGGTACACAGATACGCAGTATTTT. It specifies CASSLSKVWYTDTQYF.

Only one count was recorded for this clone. This chain uses TRBV19 with TRBJ2-5, with TRBD2 as a possible D gene (5 bases). The CDR3 totals 14 residues. Deletions cut 1 base from V and 11 bases from J, with 17 bases between. Germline lookup yields CDR1 LNHDA and CDR2 SQIVND (reference sequence). Here the CDR3 DNA reads TGTGCCAGTAGTATAGTCAGCGGAGTAGGAGAGCAGTACTTC. This codes for CASSIVSGVGEQYF.

This clone turned up a few times. The chain has TRBV5-1 and TRBJ2-2; 9 bases are a match to TRBD1. The CDR3 has 15 residues. V was pared by 3 bases and J by 7 bases, with 7 bases of the junction left unmatched. Germline CDR1 SGHRS, CDR2 YFSETQ. CDR3 region: CASSSVGQGNGELFF. The CDR3 DNA sequence: TGCGCCAGCAGCTCGGTAGGACAGGGGAACGGGGAGCTGTTTTTT.

This chain links TRBV11-2 with TRBJ2-7, with TRBD1 matching over 8 bases. The germline V gene has CDR1 SGHAT and CDR2 FQNNGV. This CDR3 comprises 14 residues. The ends lost 2 bases at V and 2 bases at J; junction bases unmatched: 2. CDR3 residues: CASSLRQGTYEQYF. The CDR3 DNA is TGTGCCAGCAGCTTACGACAGGGGACCTACGAGCAGTACTTC.